Described below is a single TCR beta chain sequence and its context. Primers included in the PCR were 60 Vbeta and 13 Jbeta primers. Sequenced by immunoSEQ multiplex PCR; TCRdb stores in-frame clones only, minus some. The top ten hold 1.5% to 2% of the sample, which has some 160,000 clones, more than 65% seen once. The length of the CDR3 is 15 residues. V dropped 1 base and J dropped 4 bases, with 14 bases sitting between them. Germline-derived CDR1 and CDR2 are LGHNA and YSLEER. The entry originates in a study of cytomegalovirus exposure and HLA in healthy donors. The sequenced sample consisted of PBMCs. V and J are TRBV4-3 and TRBJ2-7, with a possible D match to TRBD1 (6 bases). This clonotype was sampled from a woman in her twenties or thirties in good health and CMV-seronegative. This CDR3 reads CASSQAAGASYEQYF. DNA of the CDR3: TGCGCCAGCAGCCAAGCGGCAGGGGCCAGTTACGAGCAGTACTTC.